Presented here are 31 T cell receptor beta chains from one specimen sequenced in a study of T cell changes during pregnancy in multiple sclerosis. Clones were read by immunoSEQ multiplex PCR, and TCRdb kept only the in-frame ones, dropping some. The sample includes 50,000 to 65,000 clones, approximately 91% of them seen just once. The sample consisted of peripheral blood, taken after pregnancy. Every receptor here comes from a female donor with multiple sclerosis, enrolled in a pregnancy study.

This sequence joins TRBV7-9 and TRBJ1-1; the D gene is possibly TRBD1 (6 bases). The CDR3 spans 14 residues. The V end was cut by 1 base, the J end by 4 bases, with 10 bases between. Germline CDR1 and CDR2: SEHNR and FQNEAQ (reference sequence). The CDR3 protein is CASSLEGGGTEAFF. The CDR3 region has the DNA TGTGCCAGCAGCTTAGAGGGGGGGGGCACTGAAGCTTTCTTT.

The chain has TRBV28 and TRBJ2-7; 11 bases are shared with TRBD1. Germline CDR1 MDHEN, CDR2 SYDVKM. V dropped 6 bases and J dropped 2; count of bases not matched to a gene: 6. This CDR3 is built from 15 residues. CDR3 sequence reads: CASRGEGQGAYEQYF. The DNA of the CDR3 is TGTGCCAGCAGGGGAGAGGGACAGGGGGCCTACGAGCAGTACTTC.

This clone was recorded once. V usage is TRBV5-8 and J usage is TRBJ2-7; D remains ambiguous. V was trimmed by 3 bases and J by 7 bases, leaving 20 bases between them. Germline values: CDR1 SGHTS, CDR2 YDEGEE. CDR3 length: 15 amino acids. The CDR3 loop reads CASSSLAVQVREQYF. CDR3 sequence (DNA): TGTGCCAGCAGCTCCCTGGCAGTGCAGGTTCGGGAGCAGTACTTC.

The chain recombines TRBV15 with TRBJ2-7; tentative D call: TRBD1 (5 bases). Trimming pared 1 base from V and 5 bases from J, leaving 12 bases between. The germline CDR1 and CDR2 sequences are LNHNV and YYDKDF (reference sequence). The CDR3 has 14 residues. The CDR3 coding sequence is TGTGCCACCAGCAGAGGATTCAGGGAAAACGAGCAGTACTTC. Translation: CATSRGFRENEQYF. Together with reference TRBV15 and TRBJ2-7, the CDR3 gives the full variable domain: DAMVIQNPRYQVTQFGKPVTLSCSQTLNHNVMYWYQQKSSQAPKLLFHYYDKDFNNEADTPDNFQSRRPNTSFCFLDIRSPGLGDTAMYLCATSRGFRENEQYFGPGTRLTVT.

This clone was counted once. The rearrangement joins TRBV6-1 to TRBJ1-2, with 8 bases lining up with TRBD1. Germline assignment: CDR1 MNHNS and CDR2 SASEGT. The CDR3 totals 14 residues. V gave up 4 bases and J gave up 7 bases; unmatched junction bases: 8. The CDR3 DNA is TGTGCCAGCAGTGGCCCAGACAGGGGCTTTGGCTACACCTTC. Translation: CASSGPDRGFGYTF.

The CDR3 region is CASTGAHYGYTF. The CDR3 coding sequence is TGTGCCAGCACCGGAGCTCACTATGGCTACACCTTC. The chain carries TRBV2 and TRBJ1-2; D is undetermined. Per germline, CDR1 SNHLY and CDR2 FYNNEI. The length of the CDR3 is 12 residues. Trimming took 7 bases from V and 3 from J, leaving 9 bases between them.

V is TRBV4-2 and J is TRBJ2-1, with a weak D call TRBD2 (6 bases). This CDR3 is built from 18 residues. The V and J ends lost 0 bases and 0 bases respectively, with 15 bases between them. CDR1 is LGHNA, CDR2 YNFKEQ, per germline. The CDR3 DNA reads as TGTGCCAGCAGCCAAGATACGAGGGCGGGGAGCTCCTACAATGAGCAGTTCTTC. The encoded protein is CASSQDTRAGSSYNEQFF.

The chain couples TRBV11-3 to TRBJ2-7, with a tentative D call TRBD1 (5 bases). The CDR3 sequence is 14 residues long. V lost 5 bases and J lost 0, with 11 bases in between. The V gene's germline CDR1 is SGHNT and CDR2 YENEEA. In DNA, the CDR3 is TGTGCCAGCAGCCAAAGGGGTAGCTCCTACGAGCAGTACTTC. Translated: CASSQRGSSYEQYF. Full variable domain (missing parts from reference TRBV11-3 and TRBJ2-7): EAGVVQSPRYKIIEKKQPVAFWCNPISGHNTLYWYLQNLGQGPELLIRYENEEAVDDSQLPKDRFSAERLKGVDSTLKIQPAELGDSAVYLCASSQRGSSYEQYFGPGTRLTVT.

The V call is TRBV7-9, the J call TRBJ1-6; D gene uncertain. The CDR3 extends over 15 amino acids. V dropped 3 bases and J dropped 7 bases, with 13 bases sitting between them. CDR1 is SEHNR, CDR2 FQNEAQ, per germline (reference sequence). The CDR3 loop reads CASSFGEAPNSPLHF. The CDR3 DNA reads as TGTGCCAGCAGCTTTGGGGAGGCCCCAAATTCACCCCTCCACTTT.

Here the CDR3 DNA reads TGCGCCAGCAGCCAAGATTGGGGGCTTAACACTGAAGCTTTCTTT. Its protein is CASSQDWGLNTEAFF. The J gene is TRBJ1-1, the V gene TRBV4-3; D is possibly TRBD1 (6 bases). This CDR3 is built from 15 residues. Trimming stripped 0 bases from V and 2 bases from J, with 10 bases between. The germline CDR1 and CDR2 sequences are LGHNA and YSLEER.

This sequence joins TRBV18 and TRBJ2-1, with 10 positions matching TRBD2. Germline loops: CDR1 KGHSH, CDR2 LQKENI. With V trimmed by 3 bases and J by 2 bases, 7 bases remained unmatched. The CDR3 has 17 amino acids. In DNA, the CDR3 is TGTGCCAGCTCACCGCAGGGAGCGGGGGGGCCCTACAATGAGCAGTTCTTC. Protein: CASSPQGAGGPYNEQFF.

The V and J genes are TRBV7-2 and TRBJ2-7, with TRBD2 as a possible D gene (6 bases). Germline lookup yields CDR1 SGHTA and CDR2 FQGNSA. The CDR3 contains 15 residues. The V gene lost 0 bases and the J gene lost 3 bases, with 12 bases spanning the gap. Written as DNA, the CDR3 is TGTGCCAGCAGCTTAGCGGCGGGGCAGAACTACGAGCAGTACTTC. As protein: CASSLAAGQNYEQYF. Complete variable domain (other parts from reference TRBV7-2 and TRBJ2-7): GAGVSQSPSNKVTEKGKDVELRCDPISGHTALYWYRQSLGQGLEFLIYFQGNSAPDKSGLPSDRFSAERTGGSVSTLTIQRTQQEDSAVYLCASSLAAGQNYEQYFGPGTRLTVT.

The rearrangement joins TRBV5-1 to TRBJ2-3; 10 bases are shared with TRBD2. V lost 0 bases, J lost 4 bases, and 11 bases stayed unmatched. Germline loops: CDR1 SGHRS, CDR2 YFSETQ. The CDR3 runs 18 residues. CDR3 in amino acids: CASSLARSGGAIADTQYF. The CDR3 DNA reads TGCGCCAGCAGCTTGGCCAGGAGCGGGGGGGCCATCGCAGATACGCAGTATTTT.

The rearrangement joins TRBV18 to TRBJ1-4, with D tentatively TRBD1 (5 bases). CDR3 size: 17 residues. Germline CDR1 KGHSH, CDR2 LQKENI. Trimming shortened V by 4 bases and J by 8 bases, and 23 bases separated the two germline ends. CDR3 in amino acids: CASSLPRVDRGGEKLFF. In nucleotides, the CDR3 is TGTGCCAGCTCACTCCCCCGAGTAGATAGGGGAGGGGAAAAACTGTTTTTT.

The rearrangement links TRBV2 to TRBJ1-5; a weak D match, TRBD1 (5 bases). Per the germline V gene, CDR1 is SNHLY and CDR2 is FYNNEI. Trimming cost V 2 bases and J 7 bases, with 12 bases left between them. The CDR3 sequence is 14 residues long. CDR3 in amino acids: CASSEPQGGQPQHF. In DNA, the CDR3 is TGTGCCAGCAGTGAACCCCAGGGTGGCCAGCCCCAGCATTTT.

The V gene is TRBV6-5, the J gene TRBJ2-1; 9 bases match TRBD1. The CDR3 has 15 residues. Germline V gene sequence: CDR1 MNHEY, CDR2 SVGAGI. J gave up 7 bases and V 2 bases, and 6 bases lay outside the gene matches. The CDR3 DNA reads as TGTGCCAGCAGTTACGGGACAGGGTTTATGAATGAGCAGTTCTTC. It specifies CASSYGTGFMNEQFF.

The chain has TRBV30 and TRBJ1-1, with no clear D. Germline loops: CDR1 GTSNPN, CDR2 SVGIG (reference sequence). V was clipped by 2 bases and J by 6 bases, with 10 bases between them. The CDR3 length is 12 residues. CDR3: CAWSPNSPEAFF. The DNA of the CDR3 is TGTGCCTGGAGTCCAAACTCTCCTGAAGCTTTCTTT. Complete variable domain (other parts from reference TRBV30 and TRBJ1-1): SQTIHQWPATLVQPVGSPLSLECTVEGTSNPNLYWYRQAAGRGLQLLFYSVGIGQISSEVPQNLSASRPQDRQFILSSKKLLLSDSGFYLCAWSPNSPEAFFGQGTRLTVV.

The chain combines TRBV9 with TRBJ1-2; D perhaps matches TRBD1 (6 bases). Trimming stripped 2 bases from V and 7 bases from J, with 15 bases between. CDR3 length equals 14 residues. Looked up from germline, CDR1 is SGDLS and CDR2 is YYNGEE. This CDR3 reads CASSVDGGLRGYTF. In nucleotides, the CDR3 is TGTGCCAGCAGCGTCGACGGGGGGCTGCGTGGCTACACCTTC. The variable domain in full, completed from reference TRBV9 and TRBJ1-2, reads DSGVTQTPKHLITATGQRVTLRCSPRSGDLSVYWYQQSLDQGLQFLIQYYNGEERAKGNILERFSAQQFPDLHSELNLSSLELGDSALYFCASSVDGGLRGYTFGSGTRLTVV.

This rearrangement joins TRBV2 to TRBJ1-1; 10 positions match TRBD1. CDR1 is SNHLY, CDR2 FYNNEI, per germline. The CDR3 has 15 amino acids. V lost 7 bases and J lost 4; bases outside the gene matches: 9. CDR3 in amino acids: CASTPDRGLRTEAFF. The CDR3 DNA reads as TGTGCCAGCACACCCGACAGGGGGCTTCGCACTGAAGCTTTCTTT.

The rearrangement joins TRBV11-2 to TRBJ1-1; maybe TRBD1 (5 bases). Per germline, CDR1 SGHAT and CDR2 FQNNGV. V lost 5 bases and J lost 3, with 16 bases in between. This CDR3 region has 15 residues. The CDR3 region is CASSQGGRTYTEAFF. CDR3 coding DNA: TGTGCCAGCAGCCAGGGCGGCAGAACGTACACTGAAGCTTTCTTT.

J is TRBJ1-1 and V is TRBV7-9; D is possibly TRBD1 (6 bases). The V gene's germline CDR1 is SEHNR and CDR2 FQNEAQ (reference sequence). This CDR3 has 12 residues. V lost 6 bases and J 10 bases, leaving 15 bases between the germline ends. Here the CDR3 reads CASSSTGRGAFF. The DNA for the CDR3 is TGTGCCAGCAGTTCTACAGGGAGGGGAGCTTTCTTT.

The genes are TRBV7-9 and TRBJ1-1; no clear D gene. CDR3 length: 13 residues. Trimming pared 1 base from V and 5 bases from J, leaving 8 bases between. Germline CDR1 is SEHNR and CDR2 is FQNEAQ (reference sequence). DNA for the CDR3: TGTGCCAGCAGCTTAGTAAGGGAGACTGAAGCTTTCTTT. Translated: CASSLVRETEAFF. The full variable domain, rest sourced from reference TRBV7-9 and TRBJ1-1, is DTGVSQNPRHKITKRGQNVTFRCDPISEHNRLYWYRQTLGQGPEFLTYFQNEAQLEKSRLLSDRFSAERPKGSFSTLEIQRTEQGDSAMYLCASSLVRETEAFFGQGTRLTVV.

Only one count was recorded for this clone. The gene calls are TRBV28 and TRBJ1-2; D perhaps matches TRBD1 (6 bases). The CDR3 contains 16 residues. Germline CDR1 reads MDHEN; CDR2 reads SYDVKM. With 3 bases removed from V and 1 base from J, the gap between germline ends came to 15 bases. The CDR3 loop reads CASSFIRQDLNYGYTF. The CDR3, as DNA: TGTGCCAGCAGTTTCATAAGACAGGACCTTAACTATGGCTACACCTTC.

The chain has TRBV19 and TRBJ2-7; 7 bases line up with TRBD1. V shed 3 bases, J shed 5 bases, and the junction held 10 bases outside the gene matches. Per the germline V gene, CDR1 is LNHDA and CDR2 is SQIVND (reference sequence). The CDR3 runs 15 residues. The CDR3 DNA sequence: TGTGCCAGTAGTATCCCAGGACAGGTCGGCCACGAGCAGTACTTC. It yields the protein CASSIPGQVGHEQYF.

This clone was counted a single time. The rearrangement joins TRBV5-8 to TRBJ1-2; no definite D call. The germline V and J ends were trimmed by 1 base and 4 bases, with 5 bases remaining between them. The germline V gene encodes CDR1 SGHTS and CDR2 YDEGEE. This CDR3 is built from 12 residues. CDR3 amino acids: CASSLRSYGYTF. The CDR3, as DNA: TGTGCCAGCAGCTTGCGGAGCTATGGCTACACCTTC.

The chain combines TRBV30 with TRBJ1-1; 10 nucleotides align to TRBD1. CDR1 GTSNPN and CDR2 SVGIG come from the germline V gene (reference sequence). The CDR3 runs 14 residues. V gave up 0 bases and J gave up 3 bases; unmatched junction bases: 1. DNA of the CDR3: TGTGCCTGGAGTGTAGGGACAGGGGACACTGAAGCTTTCTTT. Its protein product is CAWSVGTGDTEAFF.

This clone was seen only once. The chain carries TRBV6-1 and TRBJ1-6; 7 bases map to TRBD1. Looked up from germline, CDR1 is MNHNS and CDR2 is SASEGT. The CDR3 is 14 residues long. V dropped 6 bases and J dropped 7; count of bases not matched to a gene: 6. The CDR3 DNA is TGTGCCAGCAGCCCGGACAGGAACAATTCACCCCTCCACTTT. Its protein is CASSPDRNNSPLHF.

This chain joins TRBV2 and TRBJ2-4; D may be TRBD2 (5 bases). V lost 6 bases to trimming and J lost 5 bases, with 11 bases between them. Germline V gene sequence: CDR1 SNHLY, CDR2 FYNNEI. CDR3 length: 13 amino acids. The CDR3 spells CASSETTQNIQYF. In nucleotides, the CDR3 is TGTGCCAGCAGCGAGACTACCCAAAACATTCAGTACTTC.

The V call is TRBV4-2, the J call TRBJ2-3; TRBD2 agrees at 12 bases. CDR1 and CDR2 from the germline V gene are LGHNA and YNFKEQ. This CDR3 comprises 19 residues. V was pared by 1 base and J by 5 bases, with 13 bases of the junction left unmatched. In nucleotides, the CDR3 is TGTGCCAGCAGCCAAGCGGGAACCTCTAGCGGGGGGGCGGTAGATACGCAGTATTTT. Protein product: CASSQAGTSSGGAVDTQYF.

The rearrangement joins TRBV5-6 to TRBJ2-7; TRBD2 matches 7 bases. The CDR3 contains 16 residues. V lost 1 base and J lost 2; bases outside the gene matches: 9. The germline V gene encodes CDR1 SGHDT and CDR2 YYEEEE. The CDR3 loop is CASSLSLGLAAYEQYF. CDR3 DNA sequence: TGTGCCAGCAGCTTGTCTCTCGGGCTAGCGGCCTACGAGCAGTACTTC.

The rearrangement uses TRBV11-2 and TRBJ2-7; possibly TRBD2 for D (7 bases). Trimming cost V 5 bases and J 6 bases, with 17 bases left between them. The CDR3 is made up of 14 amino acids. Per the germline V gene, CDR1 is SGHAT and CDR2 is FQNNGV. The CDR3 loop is CASSLIRGGFEQYF. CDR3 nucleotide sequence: TGTGCCAGCAGCCTTATTAGGGGGGGCTTCGAGCAGTACTTC.